The 5 T cell receptor beta chains below were found in one sample sequenced in a study of blood T cell repertoires in COVID-19. Profiling relied on immunoSEQ multiplex PCR, and the TCRdb table lists in-frame clones only, not all of them. The sample includes 120,000 to 150,000 clones, around 84% of them seen just once. Sequencing was done on a sample of peripheral blood. These receptor sequences come from a woman in her sixties with acute or convalescent COVID-19.

The chain recombines TRBV4-1 with TRBJ2-3; D remains ambiguous. Germline CDR1 reads MGHRA; CDR2 reads YSYEKL. The CDR3 consists of 17 residues. The germline V and J ends were trimmed by 0 bases and 2 bases, with 15 bases remaining between them. The CDR3 DNA is TGCGCCAGCAGCCAAGAATCGTCGGTAATTATCACAGATACGCAGTATTTT. It translates to CASSQESSVIITDTQYF.

The chain recombines TRBV5-1 with TRBJ2-7, with 7 bases matching TRBD1. Trimming took 0 bases from V and 2 from J; bases not matched to a gene: 2. CDR3 length: 14 amino acids. Germline V gene data show CDR1 as SGHRS and CDR2 as YFSETQ. CDR3 nucleotides: TGCGCCAGCAGCTTGGGGCAGGGGGCCTACGAGCAGTACTTC. It specifies CASSLGQGAYEQYF.

Many counts were recorded for this clone. The J gene is TRBJ2-1, the V gene TRBV27; 9 nucleotides line up with TRBD2. The V segment lost 2 bases and the J segment 2 bases; nucleotides outside the gene matches: 1. Germline CDR1 MNHEY, CDR2 SMNVEV (reference sequence). The CDR3 contains 15 residues. Written as DNA, the CDR3 is TGTGCCAGCAGTTTACAGCGGGGGGCCTACAATGAGCAGTTCTTC. Its translation: CASSLQRGAYNEQFF.

The V gene is TRBV28, the J gene TRBJ2-7; TRBD2 might be the D (5 bases). The CDR3 is 13 amino acids. The ends were cut back, 3 bases at V and 0 bases at J, with 6 bases in the middle. Germline-derived CDR1 and CDR2 are MDHEN and SYDVKM. The CDR3 loop is CASSFEGSYEQYF. As DNA, the CDR3 is TGTGCCAGCAGTTTCGAGGGCTCCTACGAGCAGTACTTC.

This clone has only a few counts. The chain combines TRBV12-3 or TRBV12-4 with TRBJ1-2, with 9 positions matching TRBD1. The CDR3 runs 13 residues. V was clipped by 6 bases and J by 5 bases; unmatched bases: 4. CDR3 sequence reads: CASSFDRGYGYTF. The CDR3 coding sequence is TGTGCCAGCAGCTTCGACAGGGGGTATGGCTACACCTTC.